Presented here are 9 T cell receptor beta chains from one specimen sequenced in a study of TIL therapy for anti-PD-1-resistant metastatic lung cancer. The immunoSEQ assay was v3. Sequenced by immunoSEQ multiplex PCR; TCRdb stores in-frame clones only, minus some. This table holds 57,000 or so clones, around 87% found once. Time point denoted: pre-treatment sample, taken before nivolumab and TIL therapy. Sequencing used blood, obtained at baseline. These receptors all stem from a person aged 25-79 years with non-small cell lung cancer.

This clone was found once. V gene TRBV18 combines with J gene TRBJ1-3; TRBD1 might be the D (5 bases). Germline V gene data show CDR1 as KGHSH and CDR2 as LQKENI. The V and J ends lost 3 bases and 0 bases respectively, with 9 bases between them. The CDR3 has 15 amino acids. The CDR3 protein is CASSPDSHSGNTIYF. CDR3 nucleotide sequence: TGTGCCAGCTCACCTGACAGTCACTCTGGAAACACCATATATTTT.

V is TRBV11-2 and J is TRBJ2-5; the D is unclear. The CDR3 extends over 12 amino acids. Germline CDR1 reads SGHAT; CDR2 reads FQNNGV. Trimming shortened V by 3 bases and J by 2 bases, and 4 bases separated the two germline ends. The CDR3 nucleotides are TGTGCCAGCAGCTTCGGGCAAGAGACCCAGTACTTC. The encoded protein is CASSFGQETQYF.

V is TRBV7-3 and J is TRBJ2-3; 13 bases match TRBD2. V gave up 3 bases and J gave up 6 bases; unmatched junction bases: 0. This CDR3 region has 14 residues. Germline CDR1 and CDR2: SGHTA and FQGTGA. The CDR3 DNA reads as TGTGCCAGCAGCTTGACTAGCGGGGGGGATACGCAGTATTTT. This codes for CASSLTSGGDTQYF.

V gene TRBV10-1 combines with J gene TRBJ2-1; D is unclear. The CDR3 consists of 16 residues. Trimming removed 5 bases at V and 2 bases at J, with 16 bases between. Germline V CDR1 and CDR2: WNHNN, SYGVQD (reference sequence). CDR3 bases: TGCGCCAGCAGTAAAGCTATGGGCCTCACCTACAATGAGCAGTTCTTC. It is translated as CASSKAMGLTYNEQFF.

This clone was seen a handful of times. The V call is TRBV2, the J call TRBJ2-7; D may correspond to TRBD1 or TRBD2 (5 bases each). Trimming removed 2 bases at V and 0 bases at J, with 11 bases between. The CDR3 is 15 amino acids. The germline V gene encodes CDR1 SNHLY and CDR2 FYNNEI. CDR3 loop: CASSELGVDSYEQYF. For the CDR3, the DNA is TGTGCCAGCAGTGAACTGGGGGTTGACTCCTACGAGCAGTACTTC. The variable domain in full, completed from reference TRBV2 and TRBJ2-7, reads EPEVTQTPSHQVTQMGQEVILRCVPISNHLYFYWYRQILGQKVEFLVSFYNNEISEKSEIFDDQFSVERPDGSNFTLKIRSTKLEDSAMYFCASSELGVDSYEQYFGPGTRLTVT.

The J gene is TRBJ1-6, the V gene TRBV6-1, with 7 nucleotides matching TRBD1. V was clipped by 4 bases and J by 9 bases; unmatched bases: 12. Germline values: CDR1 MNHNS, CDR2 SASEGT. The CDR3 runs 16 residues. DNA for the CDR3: TGTGCCAGCAGTGTACAGGGGAATGATGTTTTTTCACCCCTCCACTTT. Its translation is CASSVQGNDVFSPLHF.

CDR3 region: CASSPPAAGVGQPQHF. DNA of the CDR3: TGTGCCAGCTCACCACCCGCAGCAGGGGTCGGGCAGCCCCAGCATTTT. The rearrangement uses TRBV18 and TRBJ1-5, with D perhaps TRBD1 (6 bases). The germline V gene encodes CDR1 KGHSH and CDR2 LQKENI. Trimming shortened V by 0 bases and J by 7 bases, and 16 bases separated the two germline ends. The CDR3 length is 16 residues.

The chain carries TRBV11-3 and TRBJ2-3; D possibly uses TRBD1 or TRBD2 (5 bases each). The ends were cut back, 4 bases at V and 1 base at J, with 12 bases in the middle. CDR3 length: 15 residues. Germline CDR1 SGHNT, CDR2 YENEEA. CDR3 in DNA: TGTGCCAGCAGCTCGGGGACCTCTGGCACAGATACGCAGTATTTT. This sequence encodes CASSSGTSGTDTQYF.

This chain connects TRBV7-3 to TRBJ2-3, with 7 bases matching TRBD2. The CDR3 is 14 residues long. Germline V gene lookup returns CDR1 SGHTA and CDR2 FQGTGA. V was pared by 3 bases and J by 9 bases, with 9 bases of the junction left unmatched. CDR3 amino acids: CASSLGGGFETQYF. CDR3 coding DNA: TGTGCCAGCAGCTTGGGCGGGGGATTTGAAACGCAGTATTTT.